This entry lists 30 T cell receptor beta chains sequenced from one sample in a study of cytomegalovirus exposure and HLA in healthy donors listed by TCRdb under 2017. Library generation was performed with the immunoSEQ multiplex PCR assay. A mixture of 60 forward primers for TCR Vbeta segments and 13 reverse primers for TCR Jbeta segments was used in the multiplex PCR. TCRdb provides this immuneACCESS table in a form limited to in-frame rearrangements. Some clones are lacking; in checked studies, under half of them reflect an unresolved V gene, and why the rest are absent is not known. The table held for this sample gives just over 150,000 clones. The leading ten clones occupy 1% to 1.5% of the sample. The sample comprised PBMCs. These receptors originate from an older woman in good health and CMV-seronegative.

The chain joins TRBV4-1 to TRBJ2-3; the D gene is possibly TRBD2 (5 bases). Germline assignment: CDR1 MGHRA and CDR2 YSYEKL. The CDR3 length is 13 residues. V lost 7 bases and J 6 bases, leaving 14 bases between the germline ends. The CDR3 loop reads CASKLTGVDTQYF. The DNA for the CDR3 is TGCGCCAGCAAGCTTACCGGGGTGGATACGCAGTATTTT.

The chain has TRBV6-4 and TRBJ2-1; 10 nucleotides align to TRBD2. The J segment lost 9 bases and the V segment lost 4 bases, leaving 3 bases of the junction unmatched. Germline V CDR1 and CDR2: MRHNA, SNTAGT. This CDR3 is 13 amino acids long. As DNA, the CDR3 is TGTGCCAGCAGTGCACAGCGGGAGGGTGAGCAGTTCTTC. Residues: CASSAQREGEQFF.

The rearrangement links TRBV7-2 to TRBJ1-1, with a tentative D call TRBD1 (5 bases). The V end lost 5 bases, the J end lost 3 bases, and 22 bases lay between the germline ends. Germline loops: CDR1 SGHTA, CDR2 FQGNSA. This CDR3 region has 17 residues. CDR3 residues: CASSPLLTAKTDTEAFF. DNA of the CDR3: TGTGCCAGCAGCCCACTTCTGACAGCGAAAACCGACACTGAAGCTTTCTTT.

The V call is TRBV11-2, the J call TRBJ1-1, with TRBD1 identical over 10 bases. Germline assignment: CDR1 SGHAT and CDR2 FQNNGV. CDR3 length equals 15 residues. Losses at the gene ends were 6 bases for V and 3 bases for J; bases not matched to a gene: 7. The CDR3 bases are TGTGCCAGCAGAGACCGACAGGGGGCGGACACTGAAGCTTTCTTT. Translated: CASRDRQGADTEAFF.

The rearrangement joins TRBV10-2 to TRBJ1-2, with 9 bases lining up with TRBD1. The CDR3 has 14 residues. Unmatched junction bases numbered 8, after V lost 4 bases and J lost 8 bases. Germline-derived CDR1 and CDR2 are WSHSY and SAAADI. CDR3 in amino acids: CASSVLQGAGGYTF. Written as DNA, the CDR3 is TGCGCCAGCAGTGTCTTACAGGGGGCTGGGGGCTACACCTTC.

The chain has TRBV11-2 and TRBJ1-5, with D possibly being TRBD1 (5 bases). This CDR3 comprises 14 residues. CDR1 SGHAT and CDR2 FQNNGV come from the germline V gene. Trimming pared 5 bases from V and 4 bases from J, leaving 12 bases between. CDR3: CASSATGSNQPQHF. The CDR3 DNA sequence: TGTGCCAGCAGCGCTACAGGTTCGAATCAGCCCCAGCATTTT. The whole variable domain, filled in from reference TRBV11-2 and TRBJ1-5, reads EAGVAQSPRYKIIEKRQSVAFWCNPISGHATLYWYQQILGQGPKLLIQFQNNGVVDDSQLPKDRFSAERLKGVDSTLKIQPAKLEDSAVYLCASSATGSNQPQHFGDGTRLSIL.

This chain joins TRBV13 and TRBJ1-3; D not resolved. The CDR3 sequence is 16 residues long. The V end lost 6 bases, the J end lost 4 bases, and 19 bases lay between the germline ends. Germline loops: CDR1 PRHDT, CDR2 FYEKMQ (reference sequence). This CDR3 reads CASRTLRGLGGNTIYF. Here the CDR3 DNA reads TGTGCCAGCAGAACCCTACGCGGGCTGGGGGGAAACACCATATATTTT.

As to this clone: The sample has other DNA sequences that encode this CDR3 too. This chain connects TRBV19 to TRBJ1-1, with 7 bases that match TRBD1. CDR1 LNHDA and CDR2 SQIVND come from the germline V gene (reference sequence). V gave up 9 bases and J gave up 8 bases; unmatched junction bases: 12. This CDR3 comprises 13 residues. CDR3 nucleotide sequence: TGTGCCAGCTTTGACAGGGTATCCGTCGAAGCTTTCTTT. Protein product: CASFDRVSVEAFF.

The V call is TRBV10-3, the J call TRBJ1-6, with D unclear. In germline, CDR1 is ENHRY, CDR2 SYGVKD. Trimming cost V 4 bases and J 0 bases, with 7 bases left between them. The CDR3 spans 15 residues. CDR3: CAISARSSYNSPLHF. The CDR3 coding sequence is TGTGCCATCAGTGCGAGGAGCTCCTATAATTCACCCCTCCACTTT.

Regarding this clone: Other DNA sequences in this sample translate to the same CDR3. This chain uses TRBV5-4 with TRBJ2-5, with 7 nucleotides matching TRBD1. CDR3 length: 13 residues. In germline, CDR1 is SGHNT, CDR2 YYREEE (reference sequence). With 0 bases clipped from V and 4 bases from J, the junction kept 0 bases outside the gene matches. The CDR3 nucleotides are TGTGCCAGCAGCTTGGCAGGGGGAGAGACCCAGTACTTC. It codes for CASSLAGGETQYF.

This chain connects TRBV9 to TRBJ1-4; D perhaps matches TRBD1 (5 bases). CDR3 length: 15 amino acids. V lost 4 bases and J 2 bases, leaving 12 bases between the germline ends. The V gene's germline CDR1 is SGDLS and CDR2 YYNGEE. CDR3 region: CASSLGRGTNEKLFF. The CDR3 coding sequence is TGTGCCAGCAGCCTAGGACGGGGGACTAATGAAAAACTGTTTTTT.

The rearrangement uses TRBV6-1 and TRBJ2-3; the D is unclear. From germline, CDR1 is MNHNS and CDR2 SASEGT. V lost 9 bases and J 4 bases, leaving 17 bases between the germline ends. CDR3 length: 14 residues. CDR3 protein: CASIPWHRPDTQYF. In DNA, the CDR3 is TGTGCCAGTATACCCTGGCATCGTCCAGATACGCAGTATTTT.

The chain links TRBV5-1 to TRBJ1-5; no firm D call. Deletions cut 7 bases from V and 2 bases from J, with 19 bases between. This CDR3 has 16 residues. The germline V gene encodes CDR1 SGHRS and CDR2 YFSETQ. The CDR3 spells CASALGGEIGNQPQHF. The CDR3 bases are TGCGCCAGCGCCCTCGGCGGGGAAATCGGCAATCAGCCCCAGCATTTT.

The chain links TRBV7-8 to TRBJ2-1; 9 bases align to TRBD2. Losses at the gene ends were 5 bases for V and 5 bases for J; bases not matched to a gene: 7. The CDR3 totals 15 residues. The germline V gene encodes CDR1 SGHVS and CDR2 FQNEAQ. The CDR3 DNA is TGTGCCAGCAGCCAACGACTAGCGGAACACAATGAGCAGTTCTTC. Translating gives CASSQRLAEHNEQFF. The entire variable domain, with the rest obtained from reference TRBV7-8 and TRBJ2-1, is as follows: GAGVSQSPRYKVAKRGQDVALRCDPISGHVSLFWYQQALGQGPEFLTYFQNEAQLDKSGLPSDRFFAERPEGSVSTLKIQRTQQEDSAVYLCASSQRLAEHNEQFFGPGTRLTVL.

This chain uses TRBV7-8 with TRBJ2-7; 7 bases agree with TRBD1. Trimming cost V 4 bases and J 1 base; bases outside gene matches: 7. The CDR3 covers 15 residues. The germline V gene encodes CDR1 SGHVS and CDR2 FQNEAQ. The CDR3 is CASSSDRDPSYEQYF. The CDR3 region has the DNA TGTGCCAGCAGCTCTGACAGGGATCCGTCCTACGAGCAGTACTTC.

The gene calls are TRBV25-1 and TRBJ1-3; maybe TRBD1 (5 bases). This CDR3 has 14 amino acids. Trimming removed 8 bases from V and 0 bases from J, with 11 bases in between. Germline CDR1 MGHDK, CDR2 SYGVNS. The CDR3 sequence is CASWGDSSGNTIYF. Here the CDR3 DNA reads TGTGCCAGCTGGGGGGATTCCTCTGGAAACACCATATATTTT.

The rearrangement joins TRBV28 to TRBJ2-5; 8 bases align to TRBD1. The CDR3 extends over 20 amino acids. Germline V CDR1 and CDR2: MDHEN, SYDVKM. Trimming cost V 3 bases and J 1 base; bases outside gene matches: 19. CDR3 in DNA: TGTGCCAGCAGTTTGTCCCCGGGACAGGATTCGTTTGTCGGCCAAGAGACCCAGTACTTC. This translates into CASSLSPGQDSFVGQETQYF.

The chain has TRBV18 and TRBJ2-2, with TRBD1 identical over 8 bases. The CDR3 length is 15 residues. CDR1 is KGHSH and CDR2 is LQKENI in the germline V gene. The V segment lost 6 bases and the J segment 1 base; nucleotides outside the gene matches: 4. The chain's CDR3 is CASSEGTGNTGELFF. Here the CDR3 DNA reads TGTGCCAGCTCCGAGGGGACAGGGAACACCGGGGAGCTGTTTTTT. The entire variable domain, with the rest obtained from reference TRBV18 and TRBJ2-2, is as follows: NAGVMQNPRHLVRRRGQEARLRCSPMKGHSHVYWYRQLPEEGLKFMVYLQKENIIDESGMPKERFSAEFPKEGPSILRIQQVVRGDSAAYFCASSEGTGNTGELFFGEGSRLTVL.

CDR3 amino acids: CASSAHRGKGNTEAFF. CDR3 sequence (DNA): TGTGCCAGCAGTGCTCACAGGGGAAAAGGGAACACTGAAGCTTTCTTT. The rearrangement joins TRBV27 to TRBJ1-1, with TRBD1 identical over 7 bases. This CDR3 region has 16 residues. Germline assignment: CDR1 MNHEY and CDR2 SMNVEV (reference sequence). Trimming removed 5 bases from V and 1 base from J; junction bases left unmatched: 10.

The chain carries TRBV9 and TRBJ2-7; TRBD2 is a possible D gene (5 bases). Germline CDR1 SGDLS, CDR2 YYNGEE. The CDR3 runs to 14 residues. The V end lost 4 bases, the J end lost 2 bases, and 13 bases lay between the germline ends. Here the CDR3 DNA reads TGTGCCAGCAGCCCCGGGGATTTCCCCTACGAGCAGTACTTC. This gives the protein CASSPGDFPYEQYF.

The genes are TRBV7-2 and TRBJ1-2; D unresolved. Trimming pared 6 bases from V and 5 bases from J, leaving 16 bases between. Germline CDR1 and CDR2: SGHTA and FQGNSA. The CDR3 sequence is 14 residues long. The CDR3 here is CASRPAEFAYGYTF. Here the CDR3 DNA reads TGTGCCAGCAGACCTGCGGAGTTTGCGTATGGCTACACCTTC.

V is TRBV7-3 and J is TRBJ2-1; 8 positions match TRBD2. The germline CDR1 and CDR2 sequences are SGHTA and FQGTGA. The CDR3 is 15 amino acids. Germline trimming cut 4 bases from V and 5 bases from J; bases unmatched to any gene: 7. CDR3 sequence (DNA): TGTGCCAGCAGCTCGCCCCGGGGGGGGCACAATGAGCAGTTCTTC. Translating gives CASSSPRGGHNEQFF.

The CDR3 loop reads CASSQDLSVRSAFF. The CDR3 coding sequence is TGTGCCAGCAGCCAAGATTTGAGTGTGAGGTCGGCTTTCTTT. This chain connects TRBV14 to TRBJ1-1, with unresolved D. V lost 0 bases and J 11 bases, leaving 16 bases between the germline ends. CDR3 length: 14 amino acids. Germline V gives CDR1 SGHDN, CDR2 FVKESK. The full variable domain, with the rest looked up from reference TRBV14 and TRBJ1-1, is EAGVTQFPSHSVIEKGQTVTLRCDPISGHDNLYWYRRVMGKEIKFLLHFVKESKQDESGMPNNRFLAERTGGTYSTLKVQPAELEDSGVYFCASSQDLSVRSAFFGQGTRLTVV.

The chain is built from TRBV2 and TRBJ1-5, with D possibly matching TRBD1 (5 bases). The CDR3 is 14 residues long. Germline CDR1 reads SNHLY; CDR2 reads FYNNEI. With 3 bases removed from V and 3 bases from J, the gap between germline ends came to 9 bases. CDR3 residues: CASSDRQSNQPQHF. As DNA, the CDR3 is TGTGCCAGCAGTGATCGACAGTCCAATCAGCCCCAGCATTTT.

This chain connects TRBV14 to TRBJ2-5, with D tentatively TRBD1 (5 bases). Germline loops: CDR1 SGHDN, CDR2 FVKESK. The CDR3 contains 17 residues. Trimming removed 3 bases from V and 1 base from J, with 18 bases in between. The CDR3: CASSQGIRVAVQETQYF. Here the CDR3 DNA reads TGTGCCAGCAGCCAGGGGATCAGGGTGGCCGTCCAAGAGACCCAGTACTTC.

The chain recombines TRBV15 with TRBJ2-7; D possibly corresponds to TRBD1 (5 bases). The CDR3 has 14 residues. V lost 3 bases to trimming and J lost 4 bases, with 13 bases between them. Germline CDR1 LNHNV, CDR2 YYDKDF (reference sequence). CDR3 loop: CATSRSLQEYEQYF. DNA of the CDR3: TGTGCCACCAGCAGGTCGCTACAGGAATACGAGCAGTACTTC.

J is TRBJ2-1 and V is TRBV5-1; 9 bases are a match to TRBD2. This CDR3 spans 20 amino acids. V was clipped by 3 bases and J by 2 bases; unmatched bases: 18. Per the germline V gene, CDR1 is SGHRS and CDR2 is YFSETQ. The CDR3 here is CASSWKSGTSSVGTYNEQFF. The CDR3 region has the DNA TGCGCCAGCAGCTGGAAATCCGGGACTAGCTCAGTTGGGACCTACAATGAGCAGTTCTTC.

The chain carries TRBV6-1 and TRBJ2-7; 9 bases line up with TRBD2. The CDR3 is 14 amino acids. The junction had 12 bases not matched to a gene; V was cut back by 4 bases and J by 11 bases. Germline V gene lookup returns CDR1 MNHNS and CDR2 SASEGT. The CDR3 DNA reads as TGTGCCAGCAGTGTGGCGGGAGGGCCACGGAGAGAGTACTTC. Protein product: CASSVAGGPRREYF.

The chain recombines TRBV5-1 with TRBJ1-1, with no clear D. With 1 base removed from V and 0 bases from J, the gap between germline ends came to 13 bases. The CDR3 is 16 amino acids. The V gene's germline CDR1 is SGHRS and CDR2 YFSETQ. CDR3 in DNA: TGCGCCAGCAGCTTGCCCTTCGGTGACATGAACACTGAAGCTTTCTTT. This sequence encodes CASSLPFGDMNTEAFF.

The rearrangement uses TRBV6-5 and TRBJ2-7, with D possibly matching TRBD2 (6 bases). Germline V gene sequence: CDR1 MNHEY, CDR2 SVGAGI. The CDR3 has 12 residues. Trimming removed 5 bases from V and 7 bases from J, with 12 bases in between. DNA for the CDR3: TGTGCCAGCAGTCCCGACGGGGGTGAGCAGTACTTC. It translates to CASSPDGGEQYF.